This T cell receptor (beta chain) was documented in a study of blood T cell repertoires in COVID-19. Study information: Specimens from acute and convalescent COVID-19 originated in the United States, Italy and Spain.

With V trimmed by 7 bases and J by 5 bases, 13 bases remained unmatched. The length of the CDR3 is 15 residues. Germline assignment: CDR1 LGHNA and CDR2 YSLEER. This table comes from immunoSEQ multiplex PCR, and its TCRdb copy is limited to in-frame clones, with some not included. Here the sample spans fewer than 150,000 clones, 84% being singletons. Sample: peripheral blood. The genes are TRBV4-3 and TRBJ1-1; TRBD1 agrees at 7 bases. The source is a woman of 80 years or more in a cohort sampled during active or convalescent COVID-19. The CDR3 DNA reads TGCGCCAGCAAACTTTCTTTTACAGGGGAGACTGAAGCTTTCTTT. It yields the protein CASKLSFTGETEAFF.